This T cell receptor beta chain was captured by sequencing in a study of shared clonotypes between healthy human individuals. Points from the study as a whole: Shared clonotypes across all four donors exceeded non-shared ones in generation probability.

Sequencing used immunoSEQ multiplex PCR; TCRdb keeps in-frame clones, though not all of them. The repertoire includes nearly 1,000,000 clones, about three quarters of them detected once, and about 1.5% sits in the top ten. V shed 6 bases, J shed 6 bases, and the junction held 4 bases outside the gene matches. Germline lookup yields CDR1 MNHEY and CDR2 SVGAGI. This CDR3 has 15 residues. Details on this clone: Its specificity is not known.

Input material: memory CD4+ T cells sorted from blood. Subset given: CD45RA-negative fraction. This TCR came from a man aged 18 to 30 in good health. The V gene is TRBV6-5, the J gene TRBJ2-2; the match to TRBD2 covers 13 bases. This CDR3 reads CASSRGLAGAGELFF. The DNA for the CDR3 is TGTGCCAGCAGCCGCGGACTAGCGGGAGCCGGGGAGCTGTTTTTT.